This T cell receptor beta chain was obtained from a study of blood T cell repertoires in COVID-19. Whole-study context: Specimens from acute and convalescent COVID-19 originated in the United States, Italy and Spain. Sample material is recorded as cDNA or gDNA derived from T cells, B-cell-depleted T cells, or PBMCs.

Some clones are missing from TCRdb's copy, which holds only in-frame ones; the method was immunoSEQ multiplex PCR. The repertoire holds some 35,000 clones, with around nine tenths as singletons. Germline lookup yields CDR1 SGDLS and CDR2 YYNGEE. Trimming stripped 0 bases from V and 7 bases from J, with 20 bases between. This CDR3 contains 17 residues. The receptor was derived from a man in his 70s with active COVID-19. The chain has TRBV9 and TRBJ2-1; a weak D match, TRBD1 (7 bases). Sequencing was performed on peripheral blood. In DNA, the CDR3 is TGTGCCAGCAGCGTAGCTGCCGAGGGGGCGGGGTGGAATGAGCAGTTCTTC. This encodes CASSVAAEGAGWNEQFF.